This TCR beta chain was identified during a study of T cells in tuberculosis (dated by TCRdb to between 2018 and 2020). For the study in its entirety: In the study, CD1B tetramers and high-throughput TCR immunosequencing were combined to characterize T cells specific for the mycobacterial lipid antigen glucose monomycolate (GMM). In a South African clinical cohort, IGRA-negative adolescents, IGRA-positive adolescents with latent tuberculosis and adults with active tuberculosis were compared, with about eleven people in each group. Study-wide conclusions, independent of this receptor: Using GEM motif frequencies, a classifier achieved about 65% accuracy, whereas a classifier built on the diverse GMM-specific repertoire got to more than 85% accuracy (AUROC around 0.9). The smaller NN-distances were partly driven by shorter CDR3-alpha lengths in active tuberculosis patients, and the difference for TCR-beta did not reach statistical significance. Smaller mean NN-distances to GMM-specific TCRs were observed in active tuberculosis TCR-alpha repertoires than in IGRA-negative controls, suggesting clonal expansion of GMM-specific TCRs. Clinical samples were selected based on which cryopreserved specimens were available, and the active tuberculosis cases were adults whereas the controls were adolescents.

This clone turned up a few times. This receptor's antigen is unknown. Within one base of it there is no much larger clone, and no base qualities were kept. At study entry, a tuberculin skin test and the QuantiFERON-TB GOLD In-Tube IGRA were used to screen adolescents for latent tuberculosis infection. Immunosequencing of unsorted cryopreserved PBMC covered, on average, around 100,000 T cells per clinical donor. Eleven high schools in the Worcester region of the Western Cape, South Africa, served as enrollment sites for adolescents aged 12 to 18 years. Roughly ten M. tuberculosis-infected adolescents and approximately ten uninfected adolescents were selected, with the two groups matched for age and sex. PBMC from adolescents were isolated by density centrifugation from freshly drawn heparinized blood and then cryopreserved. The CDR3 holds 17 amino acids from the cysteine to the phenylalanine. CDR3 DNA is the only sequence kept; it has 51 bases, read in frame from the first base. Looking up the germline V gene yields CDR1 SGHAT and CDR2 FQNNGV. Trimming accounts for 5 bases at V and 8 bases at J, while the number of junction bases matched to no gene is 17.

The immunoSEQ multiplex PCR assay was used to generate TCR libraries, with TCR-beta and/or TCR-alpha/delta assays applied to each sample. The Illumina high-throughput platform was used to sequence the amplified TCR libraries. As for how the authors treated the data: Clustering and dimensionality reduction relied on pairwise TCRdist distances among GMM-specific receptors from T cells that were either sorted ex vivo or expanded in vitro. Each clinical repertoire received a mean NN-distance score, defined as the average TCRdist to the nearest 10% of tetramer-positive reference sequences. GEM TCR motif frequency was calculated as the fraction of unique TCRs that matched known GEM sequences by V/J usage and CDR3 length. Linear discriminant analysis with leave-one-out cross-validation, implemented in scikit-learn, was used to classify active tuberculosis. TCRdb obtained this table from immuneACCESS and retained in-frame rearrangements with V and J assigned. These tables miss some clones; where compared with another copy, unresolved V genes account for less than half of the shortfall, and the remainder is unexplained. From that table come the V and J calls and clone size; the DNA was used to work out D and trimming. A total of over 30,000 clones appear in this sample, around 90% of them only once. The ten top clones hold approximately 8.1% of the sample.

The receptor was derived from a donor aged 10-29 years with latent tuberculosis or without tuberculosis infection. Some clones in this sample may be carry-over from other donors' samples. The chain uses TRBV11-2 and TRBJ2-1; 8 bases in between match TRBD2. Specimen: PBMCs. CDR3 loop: CASSDYRVGGGLDEQFF. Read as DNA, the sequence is TGTGCCAGCAGCGATTATCGGGTCGGGGGGGGCCTGGATGAGCAGTTCTTC.